The clone carrying this T cell receptor beta chain appeared many times. Its antigen is not known. These data are taken from a study of identical twins. Template switching added a universal primer site; cDNA carried unique molecular identifiers. TCRdb used MiXCR to reprocess the 5' RACE reads, holding one entry per CDR3 protein. The sample shows some 500,000 distinct CDR3 sequences, nearly 10% of them seen only once. Notes on the study in general: Reduced insertions were recorded for abundant cord blood beta clonotypes, with no such pattern in memory repertoires.

CDR1 and CDR2 from the germline V gene are MNHEY and SMNVEV (reference sequence). The CDR3 covers 15 residues. Trimming left V 2 bases short and J 5 bases short, with 15 bases between. These data also featured in a second study, about yellow fever vaccine responses in identical twins. According to that study: Each twin's T cell response to the vaccine was reported to look partly convergent and partly personalized.

Sequences were obtained from PBMCs. V and J are TRBV27 and TRBJ1-2; D gene ambiguous. This TCR derives from a woman younger than 30 in good health. The CDR3 is CASSLAGSKMYGYTF. The CDR3, as DNA: TGTGCCAGCAGTTTAGCCGGATCAAAGATGTATGGCTACACCTTC.